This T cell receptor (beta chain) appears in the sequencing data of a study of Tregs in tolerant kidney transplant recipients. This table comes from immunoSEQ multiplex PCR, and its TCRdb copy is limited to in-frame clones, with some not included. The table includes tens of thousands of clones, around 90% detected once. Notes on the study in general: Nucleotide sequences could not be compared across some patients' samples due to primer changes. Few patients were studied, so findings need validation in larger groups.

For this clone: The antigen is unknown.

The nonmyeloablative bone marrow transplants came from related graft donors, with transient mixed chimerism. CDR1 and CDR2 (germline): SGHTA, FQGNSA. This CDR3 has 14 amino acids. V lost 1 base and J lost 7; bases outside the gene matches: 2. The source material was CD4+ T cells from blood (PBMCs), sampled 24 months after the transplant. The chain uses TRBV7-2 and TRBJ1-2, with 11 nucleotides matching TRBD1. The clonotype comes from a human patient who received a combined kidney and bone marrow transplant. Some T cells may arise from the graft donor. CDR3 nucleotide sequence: TGTGCCAGCAGCTTAGTGGGACAGGGGGGTGGCTACACCTTC. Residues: CASSLVGQGGGYTF. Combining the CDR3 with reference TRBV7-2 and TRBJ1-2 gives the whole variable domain GAGVSQSPSNKVTEKGKDVELRCDPISGHTALYWYRQSLGQGLEFLIYFQGNSAPDKSGLPSDRFSAERTGGSVSTLTIQRTQQEDSAVYLCASSLVGQGGGYTFGSGTRLTVV.